The source of this T cell receptor beta chain is a study of blood T cell repertoires in COVID-19. Under the authors' procedure: How many nucleated cells were present was estimated from reference gene primer amplification. This table comes from immunoSEQ multiplex PCR, and its TCRdb copy is limited to in-frame clones, with some not included. V, J and clone size derive from that table, while D and trimming were established from the DNA sequence. The sample lists about 180,000 clones, around 80% seen once, with about 6.5% in the top ten. This clonotype was sampled from a man in his 70s with active or convalescent COVID-19. The sample taken for sequencing was peripheral blood.

The CDR3 protein is CASSVALTGGANEQFF. The DNA of the CDR3 is TGTGCCAGCAGCGTAGCCCTAACAGGTGGGGCTAATGAGCAGTTCTTC. The chain employs TRBV9 and TRBJ2-1, with TRBD1 as a possible D gene (5 bases). Deletions cut 0 bases from V and 7 bases from J, with 17 bases between. Germline V gives CDR1 SGDLS, CDR2 YYNGEE. This CDR3 region has 16 residues. Full variable domain (remainder filled in from reference TRBV9 and TRBJ2-1): DSGVTQTPKHLITATGQRVTLRCSPRSGDLSVYWYQQSLDQGLQFLIQYYNGEERAKGNILERFSAQQFPDLHSELNLSSLELGDSALYFCASSVALTGGANEQFFGPGTRLTVL.